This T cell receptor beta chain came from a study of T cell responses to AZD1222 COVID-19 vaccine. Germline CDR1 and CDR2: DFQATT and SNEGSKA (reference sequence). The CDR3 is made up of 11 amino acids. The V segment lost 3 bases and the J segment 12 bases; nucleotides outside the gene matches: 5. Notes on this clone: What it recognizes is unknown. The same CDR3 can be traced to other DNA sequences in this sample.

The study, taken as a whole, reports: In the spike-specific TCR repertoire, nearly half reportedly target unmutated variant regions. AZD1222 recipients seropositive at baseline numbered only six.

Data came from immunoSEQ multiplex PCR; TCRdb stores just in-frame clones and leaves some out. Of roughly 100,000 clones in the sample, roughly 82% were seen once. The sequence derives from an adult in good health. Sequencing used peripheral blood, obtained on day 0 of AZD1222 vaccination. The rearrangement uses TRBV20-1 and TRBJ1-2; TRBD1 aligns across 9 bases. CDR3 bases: TGCAGTGCTAGCGGACAGGGGAAAGACACCTTC. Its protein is CSASGQGKDTF.